The 23 T cell receptor beta chains reported below all come from one sample, sequenced in a study of T cells in Graves' hyperthyroidism and ophthalmopathy. Researchers took RNA transcripts and amplified the TCR beta CDR3 regions from them. An initial round of RT-PCR targeting the TCR CDR3 relied on the HTBI primer set. TCRdb re-analysed the multiplex PCR reads in MiXCR, keeping a single row per CDR3 protein. The table records roughly 510,000 distinct CDR3 sequences, approximately 48% of them present only once. The sample taken for sequencing was peripheral blood or thyroid tissue (not recorded which). Source of these receptors: an adult woman with Graves' disease, either hyperthyroidism or ophthalmopathy (not recorded which).

This chain joins TRBV5-4 and TRBJ1-3, with D hard to call. Trimming removed 0 bases from V and 0 bases from J, with 7 bases in between. Germline V gene lookup returns CDR1 SGHNT and CDR2 YYREEE (reference sequence). The CDR3 loop spans 15 amino acids. The CDR3 DNA reads TGTGCCAGCAGCTTGGTTGGTAACTCTGGAAACACCATATATTTT. This codes for CASSLVGNSGNTIYF.

The chain combines TRBV12-3 or TRBV12-4 with TRBJ2-6; TRBD1 is a possible D gene (6 bases). The germline V and J ends were trimmed by 6 bases and 0 bases, with 9 bases remaining between them. The CDR3 loop spans 15 amino acids. The CDR3 protein is CASRGHSSGANVLTF. The CDR3 bases are TGTGCCAGCAGGGGACACTCCTCTGGGGCCAACGTCCTGACTTTC.

Remarks on this clonotype: A clone one base away is much larger, so this may be a read error. This rearrangement joins TRBV6-2 or TRBV6-3 to TRBJ2-7; the D call may be TRBD1 or TRBD2 (5 bases each). The CDR3 contains 13 residues. The germline CDR1 and CDR2 sequences are MNHEY and SVGEGT. V was clipped by 4 bases and J by 3 bases, with 10 bases between them. The CDR3: CASSSWDGYEQYF. The CDR3 coding sequence is TGTGCCAGCAGTTCCTGGGACGGCTACGAGCAGTACTTC.

Ten or more counts support this clonotype. This rearrangement joins TRBV14 to TRBJ2-7; D remains ambiguous. The CDR3 covers 14 residues. The V end was cut by 3 bases, the J end by 1 base, with 10 bases between. Germline loops: CDR1 SGHDN, CDR2 FVKESK. The CDR3 protein is CASSHPDGSYEQYF. CDR3 nucleotides: TGTGCCAGCAGCCACCCGGACGGTTCCTACGAGCAGTACTTC.

The CDR3: CASRVHSGTVANSPLHF. DNA for the CDR3: TGTGCCAGCAGAGTCCACTCCGGGACGGTAGCTAATTCACCCCTCCACTTT. This chain uses TRBV12-3 or TRBV12-4 with TRBJ1-6; possible D gene TRBD1, 5 bases. The CDR3 spans 17 residues. The V end lost 6 bases, the J end lost 6 bases, and 21 bases lay between the germline ends.

This chain joins TRBV7-8 and TRBJ1-1; D not resolved. Germline lookup yields CDR1 SGHVS and CDR2 FQNEAQ. Trimming pared 8 bases from V and 0 bases from J, leaving 7 bases between. This CDR3 region has 12 residues. CDR3 sequence reads: CASAAMNTEAFF. The CDR3 nucleotides read TGTGCCAGCGCAGCTATGAACACTGAAGCTTTCTTT. The variable domain in full, with the rest retrieved from reference TRBV7-8 and TRBJ1-1, is GAGVSQSPRYKVAKRGQDVALRCDPISGHVSLFWYQQALGQGPEFLTYFQNEAQLDKSGLPSDRFFAERPEGSVSTLKIQRTQQEDSAVYLCASAAMNTEAFFGQGTRLTVV.

This rearrangement joins TRBV11-2 to TRBJ2-5, with 8 bases lining up with TRBD2. The germline V gene has CDR1 SGHAT and CDR2 FQNNGV. The CDR3 runs to 11 residues. Germline trimming cut 3 bases from V and 13 bases from J; bases unmatched to any gene: 4. This chain's CDR3 is CASSLGTSLYF. The CDR3 region has the DNA TGTGCCAGCAGCTTGGGGACTAGTCTGTACTTC.

V and J are TRBV15 and TRBJ1-6; 7 nucleotides match TRBD1. Trimming at V came to 4 bases and at J to 7 bases, leaving 10 bases not matched to a gene. The CDR3 runs 16 residues. The germline CDR1 and CDR2 sequences are LNHNV and YYDKDF (reference sequence). The DNA of the CDR3 is TGTGCCACCAGCATCGGGGGGACAGCCCGGAATTCACCCCTCCACTTT. The encoded protein is CATSIGGTARNSPLHF.

The V call is TRBV20-1, the J call TRBJ1-4, with D unresolved. From germline, CDR1 is DFQATT and CDR2 SNEGSKA (reference sequence). Trimming left V 1 base short and J 11 bases short, with 14 bases between. The CDR3 contains 13 residues. The CDR3 bases are TGCAGTGCTAGAGTGACACCCAGAAGGAAACTGTTTTTT. Encoded protein: CSARVTPRRKLFF.

V usage is TRBV20-1 and J usage is TRBJ1-1; tentatively, D is TRBD1 (5 bases). CDR3 size: 13 residues. Germline V gives CDR1 DFQATT, CDR2 SNEGSKA (reference sequence). The CDR3, as DNA: TGCGGGGCTAAATCCGGGGTTGTCACTGAAGCTTTCTTT. Translating it yields CGAKSGVVTEAFF.

The V call is TRBV7-8, the J call TRBJ2-7; TRBD1 aligns across 9 bases. After removal of 3 bases from V and 3 bases from J, the junction contained 6 bases not matched to a gene. Germline CDR1 reads SGHVS; CDR2 reads FQNEAQ. CDR3 length: 15 residues. CDR3 region: CASSFLSDRGYEQYF. In nucleotides, the CDR3 is TGTGCCAGCAGCTTCCTCTCGGACAGGGGCTACGAGCAGTACTTC.

This rearrangement joins TRBV20-1 to TRBJ2-7; a possible D gene is TRBD2 (7 bases). Germline V lookup: CDR1 DFQATT, CDR2 SNEGSKA (reference sequence). Trimming stripped 6 bases from V and 4 bases from J, with 16 bases between. The CDR3 spans 13 residues. This CDR3 is CSAWGGHRYEQYF. The CDR3 bases are TGCAGTGCCTGGGGGGGACACCGATACGAGCAGTACTTC.

The V and J genes are TRBV10-1 and TRBJ1-1; a possible D gene is TRBD1 (5 bases). CDR1 is WNHNN and CDR2 is SYGVQD in the germline V gene (reference sequence). The CDR3 is made up of 14 amino acids. The V and J ends lost 0 bases and 8 bases respectively, with 13 bases between them. The CDR3 sequence is CASSESGPGGEAFF. The CDR3 coding sequence is TGCGCCAGCAGTGAGTCGGGGCCGGGAGGGGAAGCTTTCTTT.

CDR3 DNA: TGTGCCATCAACCGGGACACTTCCGGGGACGATGGCTACACCTTC. It codes for CAINRDTSGDDGYTF. The genes are TRBV10-3 and TRBJ1-2, with D possibly being TRBD1 (6 bases). The V end was cut by 7 bases, the J end by 6 bases, with 21 bases between. The CDR3 is 15 amino acids. CDR1 is ENHRY, CDR2 SYGVKD, per germline.

This chain uses TRBV14 with TRBJ2-6; D is ambiguous. The ends were cut back, 3 bases at V and 11 bases at J, with 11 bases in the middle. Per the germline V gene, CDR1 is SGHDN and CDR2 is FVKESK. This CDR3 spans 13 amino acids. As DNA, the CDR3 is TGTGCCAGCAGCCAGGGTCGTGGCGACGTCCTGACTTTC. This encodes CASSQGRGDVLTF.

V gene TRBV2 combines with J gene TRBJ2-7; D assignment may be TRBD1 or TRBD2 (6 bases each). From germline, CDR1 is SNHLY and CDR2 FYNNEI. The CDR3 totals 15 residues. V lost 6 bases and J 2 bases, leaving 17 bases between the germline ends. CDR3 coding DNA: TGTGCCAGCAGGGCCGGGGGCCCAAGTACCTACGAGCAGTACTTC. Encoded protein: CASRAGGPSTYEQYF.

This clonotype occurred many times. The rearrangement links TRBV14 to TRBJ1-4, with D maybe TRBD1 (6 bases). V was shortened by 4 bases and J by 7 bases, with 16 bases between the two germline ends. The CDR3 has 15 amino acids. The germline gives CDR1 SGHDN, CDR2 FVKESK. The chain's CDR3 is CASSRVAGGGEKLFF. Here the CDR3 DNA reads TGTGCCAGCAGCCGGGTGGCCGGAGGGGGTGAAAAACTGTTTTTT.

This clonotype was detected ten times or more. This chain uses TRBV25-1 with TRBJ2-5, with D hard to call. The length of the CDR3 is 14 residues. Trimming removed 1 base from V and 3 bases from J, with 9 bases in between. CDR1 and CDR2 (germline): MGHDK, SYGVNS. The chain's CDR3 is CASSELNTEETQYF. The DNA of the CDR3 is TGTGCCAGCAGTGAATTAAACACAGAAGAGACCCAGTACTTC.

The chain links TRBV15 to TRBJ2-7; a possible D gene is TRBD2 (7 bases). There are 16 residues in the CDR3. Germline loops: CDR1 LNHNV, CDR2 YYDKDF (reference sequence). The germline V and J ends were trimmed by 0 bases and 7 bases, with 19 bases remaining between them. The chain's CDR3 is CATSRDGIGGGGEQYF. CDR3 in DNA: TGTGCCACCAGCAGAGATGGGATAGGCGGGGGCGGAGAGCAGTACTTC.

CDR3 nucleotide sequence: TGTGCCAGCAGGGACCGATTGGACAGGGCCTACGAGCAGTACTTC. It codes for CASRDRLDRAYEQYF. The chain recombines TRBV2 with TRBJ2-7; 8 bases are shared with TRBD1. Germline assignment: CDR1 SNHLY and CDR2 FYNNEI. V trimming: 6 bases; J trimming: 2 bases; junction bases outside the gene matches: 9. There are 15 residues in the CDR3.

This clonotype was seen a few times. The CDR3 loop is CASSRGRRNTEAFF. The DNA for the CDR3 is TGTGCCAGCAGCCGGGGACGGCGGAACACTGAAGCTTTCTTT. The chain carries TRBV6-5 and TRBJ1-1; perhaps TRBD1 as D (5 bases). Germline assignment: CDR1 MNHEY and CDR2 SVGAGI. V was cut by 6 bases and J by 1 base, with 12 bases left in between. The CDR3 sequence is 14 residues long.

V usage is TRBV11-2 and J usage is TRBJ1-1; D call uncertain. The CDR3 consists of 14 residues. The V gene lost 4 bases and the J gene lost 4 bases, with 13 bases spanning the gap. Looked up from germline, CDR1 is SGHAT and CDR2 is FQNNGV. The CDR3 nucleotides are TGTGCCAGCAGCTCCGGGTCCGTGGGCACTGAAGCTTTCTTT. It is translated as CASSSGSVGTEAFF.

This clonotype has ten or more counts. The rearrangement uses TRBV7-2 and TRBJ1-2; weak D call: TRBD1 (6 bases). This CDR3 region has 16 residues. From germline, CDR1 is SGHTA and CDR2 FQGNSA. V shed 5 bases and J shed 4 bases, with 20 bases lying between them. The CDR3 DNA follows: TGTGCCAGCAGCGCCCGTGGGCTGGGACAACCCTATGGCTACACCTTC. It yields the protein CASSARGLGQPYGYTF.